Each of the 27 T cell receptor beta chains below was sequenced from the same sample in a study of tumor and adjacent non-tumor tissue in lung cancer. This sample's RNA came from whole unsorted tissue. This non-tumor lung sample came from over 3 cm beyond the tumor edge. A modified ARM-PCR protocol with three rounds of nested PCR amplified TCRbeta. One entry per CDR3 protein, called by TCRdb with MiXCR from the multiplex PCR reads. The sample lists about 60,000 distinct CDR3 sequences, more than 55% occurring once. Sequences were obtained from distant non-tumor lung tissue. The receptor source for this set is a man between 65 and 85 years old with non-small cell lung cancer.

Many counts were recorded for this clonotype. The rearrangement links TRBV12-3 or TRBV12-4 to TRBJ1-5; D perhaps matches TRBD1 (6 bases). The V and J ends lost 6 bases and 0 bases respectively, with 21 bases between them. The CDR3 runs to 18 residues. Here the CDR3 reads CASSPHSRTAYSNQPQHF. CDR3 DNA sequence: TGTGCCAGCAGCCCACACAGCAGGACAGCTTATAGCAATCAGCCCCAGCATTTT.

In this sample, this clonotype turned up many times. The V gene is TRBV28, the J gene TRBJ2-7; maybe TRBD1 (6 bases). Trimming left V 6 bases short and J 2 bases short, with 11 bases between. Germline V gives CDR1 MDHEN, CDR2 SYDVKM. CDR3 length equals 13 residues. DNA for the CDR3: TGTGCCAGCAGACAGGGACAACCCTACGAGCAGTACTTC. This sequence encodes CASRQGQPYEQYF.

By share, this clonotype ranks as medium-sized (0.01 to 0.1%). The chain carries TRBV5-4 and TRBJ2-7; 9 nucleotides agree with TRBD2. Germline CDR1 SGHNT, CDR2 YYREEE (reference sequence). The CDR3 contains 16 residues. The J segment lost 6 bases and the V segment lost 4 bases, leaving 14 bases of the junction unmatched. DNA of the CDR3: TGTGCCAGCAGCCCGGCGATGGCGGGAGGGCCAAGCGAGCAGTACTTC. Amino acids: CASSPAMAGGPSEQYF.

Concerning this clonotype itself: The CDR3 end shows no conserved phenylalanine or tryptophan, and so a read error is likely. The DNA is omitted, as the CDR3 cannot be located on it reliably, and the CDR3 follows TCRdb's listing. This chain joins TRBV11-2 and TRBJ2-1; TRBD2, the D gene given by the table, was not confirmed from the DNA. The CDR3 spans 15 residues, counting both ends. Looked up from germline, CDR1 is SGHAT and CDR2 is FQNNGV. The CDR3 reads CASSLVVGSYNERFY.

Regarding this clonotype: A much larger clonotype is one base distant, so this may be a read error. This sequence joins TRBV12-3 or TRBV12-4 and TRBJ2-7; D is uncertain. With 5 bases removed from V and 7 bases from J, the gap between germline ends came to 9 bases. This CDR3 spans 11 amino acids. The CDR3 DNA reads TGTGCCAGCAGTACTACATGGGAGCAGTACTTC. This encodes CASSTTWEQYF.

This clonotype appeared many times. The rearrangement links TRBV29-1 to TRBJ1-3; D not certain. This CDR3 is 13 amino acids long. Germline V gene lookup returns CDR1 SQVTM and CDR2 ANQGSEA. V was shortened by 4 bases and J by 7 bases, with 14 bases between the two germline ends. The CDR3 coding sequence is TGCAGCGTTGGTATCGGGATCGGGAACACCATATATTTT. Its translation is CSVGIGIGNTIYF.

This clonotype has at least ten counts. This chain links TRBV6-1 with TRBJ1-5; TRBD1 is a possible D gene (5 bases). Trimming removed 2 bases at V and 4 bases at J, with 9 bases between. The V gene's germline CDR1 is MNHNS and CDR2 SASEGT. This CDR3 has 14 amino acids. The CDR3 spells CASSEQGPNQPQHF. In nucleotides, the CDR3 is TGTGCCAGCAGTGAACAGGGCCCAAATCAGCCCCAGCATTTT.

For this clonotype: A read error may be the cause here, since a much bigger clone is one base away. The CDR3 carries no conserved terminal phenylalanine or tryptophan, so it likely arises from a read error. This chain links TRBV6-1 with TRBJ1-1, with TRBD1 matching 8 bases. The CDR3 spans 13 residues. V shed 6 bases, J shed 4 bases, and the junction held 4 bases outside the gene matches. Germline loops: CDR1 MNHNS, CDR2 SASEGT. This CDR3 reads CASSLDRGTEAFS. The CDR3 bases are TGTGCCAGCAGCTTAGACAGGGGCACTGAAGCTTTCTCT.

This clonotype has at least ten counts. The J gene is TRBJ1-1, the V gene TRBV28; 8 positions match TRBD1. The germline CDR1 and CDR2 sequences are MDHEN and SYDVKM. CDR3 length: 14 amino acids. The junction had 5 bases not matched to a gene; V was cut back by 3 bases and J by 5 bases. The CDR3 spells CASSFYRGRTEAFF. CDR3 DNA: TGTGCCAGCAGTTTTTACAGGGGGAGGACTGAAGCTTTCTTT.

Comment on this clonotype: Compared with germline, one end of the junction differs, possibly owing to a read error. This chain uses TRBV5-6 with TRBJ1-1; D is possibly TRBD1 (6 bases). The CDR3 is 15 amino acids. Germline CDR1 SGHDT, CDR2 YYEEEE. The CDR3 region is CANSSGPRGGTEAFF. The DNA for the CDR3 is TGTGCCAACAGTTCTGGGCCTAGGGGGGGTACTGAAGCCTTCTTT.

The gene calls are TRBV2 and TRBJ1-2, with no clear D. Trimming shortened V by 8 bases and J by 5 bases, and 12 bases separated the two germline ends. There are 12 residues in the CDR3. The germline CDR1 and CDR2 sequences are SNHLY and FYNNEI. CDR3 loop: CASWGSWYGYTF. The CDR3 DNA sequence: TGTGCCAGCTGGGGTAGTTGGTATGGCTACACCTTC.

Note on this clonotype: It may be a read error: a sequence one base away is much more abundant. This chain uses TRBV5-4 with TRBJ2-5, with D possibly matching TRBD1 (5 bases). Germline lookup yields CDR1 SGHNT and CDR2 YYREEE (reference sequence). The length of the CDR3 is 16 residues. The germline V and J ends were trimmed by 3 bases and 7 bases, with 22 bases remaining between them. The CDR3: CASSSPLGHGAGTQYF. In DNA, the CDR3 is TGTGCCAGCAGCTCCCCCCTAGGACATGGGGCAGGGACCCAGTACTTC.

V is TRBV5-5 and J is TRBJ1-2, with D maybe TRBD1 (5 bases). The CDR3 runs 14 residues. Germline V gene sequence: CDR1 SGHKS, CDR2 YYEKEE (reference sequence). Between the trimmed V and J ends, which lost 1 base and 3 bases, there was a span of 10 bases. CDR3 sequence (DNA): TGTGCCAGCAGCTTGATGCAGGGAGACTATGGCTACACCTTC. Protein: CASSLMQGDYGYTF.

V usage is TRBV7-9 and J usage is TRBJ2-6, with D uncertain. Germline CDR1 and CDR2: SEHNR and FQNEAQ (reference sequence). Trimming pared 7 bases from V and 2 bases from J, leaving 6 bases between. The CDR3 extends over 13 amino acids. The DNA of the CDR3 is TGTGCCAGCAACCCACCTGGGGCCAACGTCCTGACTTTC. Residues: CASNPPGANVLTF.

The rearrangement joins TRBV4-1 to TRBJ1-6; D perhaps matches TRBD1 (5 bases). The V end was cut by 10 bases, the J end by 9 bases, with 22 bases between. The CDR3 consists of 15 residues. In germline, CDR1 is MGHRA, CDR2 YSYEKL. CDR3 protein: CAISQDRTPISPLHF. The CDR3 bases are TGCGCCATCAGTCAAGATCGGACACCAATTTCACCCCTCCACTTT.

CDR3 DNA: TGTGCCAGCAGCTTAGGTGGGGTCTACACTGAAGCTTTCTTT. The encoded protein is CASSLGGVYTEAFF. The V and J genes are TRBV11-2 and TRBJ1-1; D call uncertain. The CDR3 loop spans 14 amino acids. Trimming removed 1 base at V and 3 bases at J, with 9 bases between. Looked up from germline, CDR1 is SGHAT and CDR2 is FQNNGV.

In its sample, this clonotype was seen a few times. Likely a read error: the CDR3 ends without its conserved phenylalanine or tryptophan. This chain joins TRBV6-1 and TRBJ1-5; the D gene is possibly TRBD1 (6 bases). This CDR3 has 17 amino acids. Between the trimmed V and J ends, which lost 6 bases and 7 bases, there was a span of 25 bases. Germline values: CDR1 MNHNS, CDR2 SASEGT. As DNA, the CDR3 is TGTGCCAGCAGCGAGAACCCCAGGGGTGGGGCCAACCAGCCCCAGCATGTT. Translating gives CASSENPRGGANQPQHV.

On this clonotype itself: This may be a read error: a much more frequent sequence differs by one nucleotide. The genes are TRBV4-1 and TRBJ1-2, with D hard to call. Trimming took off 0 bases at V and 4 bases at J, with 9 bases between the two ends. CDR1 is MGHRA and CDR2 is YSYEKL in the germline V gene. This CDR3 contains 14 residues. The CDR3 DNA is TGCGCCAGCAGCCAAGACAGGTGGACCTATGGCTACACCTTC. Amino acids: CASSQDRWTYGYTF.

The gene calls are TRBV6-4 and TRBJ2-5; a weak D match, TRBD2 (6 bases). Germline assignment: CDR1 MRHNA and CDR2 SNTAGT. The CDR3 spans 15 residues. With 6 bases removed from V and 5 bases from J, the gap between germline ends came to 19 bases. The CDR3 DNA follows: TGTGCCAGCAGCATGGGAGGAGGCGGTTTTGAGACCCAGTACTTC. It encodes CASSMGGGGFETQYF.

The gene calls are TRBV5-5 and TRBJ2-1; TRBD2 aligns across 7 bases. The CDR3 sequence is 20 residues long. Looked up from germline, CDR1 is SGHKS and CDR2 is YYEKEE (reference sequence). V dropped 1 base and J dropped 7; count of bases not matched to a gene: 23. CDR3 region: CASSLHGLERGLWGLNEQFF. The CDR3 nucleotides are TGTGCCAGCAGCTTGCATGGACTAGAGCGAGGTCTATGGGGTCTGAATGAGCAGTTCTTC.

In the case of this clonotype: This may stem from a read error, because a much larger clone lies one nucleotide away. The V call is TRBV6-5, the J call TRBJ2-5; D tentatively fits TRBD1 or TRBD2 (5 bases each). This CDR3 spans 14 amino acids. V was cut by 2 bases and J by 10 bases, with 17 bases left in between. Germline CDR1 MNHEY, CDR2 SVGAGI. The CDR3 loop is CASSYPGPQGSQYF. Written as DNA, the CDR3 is TGTGCCAGCAGTTACCCGGGACCACAAGGGAGCCAGTACTTC.

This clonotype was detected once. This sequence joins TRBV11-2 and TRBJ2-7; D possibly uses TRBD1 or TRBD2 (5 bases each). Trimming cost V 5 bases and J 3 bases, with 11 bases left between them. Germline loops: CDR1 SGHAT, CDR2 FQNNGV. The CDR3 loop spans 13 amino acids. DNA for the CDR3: TGTGCCAGCAGCGTCGACAGCGGCTACGAGCAGTACTTC. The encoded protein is CASSVDSGYEQYF.

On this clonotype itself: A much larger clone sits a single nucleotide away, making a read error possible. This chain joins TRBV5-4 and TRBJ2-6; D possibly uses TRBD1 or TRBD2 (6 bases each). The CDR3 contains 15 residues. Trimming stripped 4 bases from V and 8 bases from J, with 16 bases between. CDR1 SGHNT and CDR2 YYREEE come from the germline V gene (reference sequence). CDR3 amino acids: CASSIGGAGTNVLTF. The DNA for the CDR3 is TGTGCCAGCAGCATCGGGGGCGCCGGGACCAACGTCCTGACTTTC.

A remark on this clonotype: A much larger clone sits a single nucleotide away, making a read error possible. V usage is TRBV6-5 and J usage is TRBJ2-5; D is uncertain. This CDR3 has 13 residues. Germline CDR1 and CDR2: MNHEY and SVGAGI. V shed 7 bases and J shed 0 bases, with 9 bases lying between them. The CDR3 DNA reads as TGTGCCAGCAAAACAGTTTACCAAGAGACCCAGTACTTC. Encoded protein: CASKTVYQETQYF.

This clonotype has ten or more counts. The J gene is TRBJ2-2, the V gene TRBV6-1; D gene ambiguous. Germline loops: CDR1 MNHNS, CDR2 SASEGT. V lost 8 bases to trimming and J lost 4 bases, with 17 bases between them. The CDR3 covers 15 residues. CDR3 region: CASGPDVYPTGELFF. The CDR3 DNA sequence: TGTGCCAGCGGACCGGACGTATACCCCACCGGGGAGCTGTTTTTT.

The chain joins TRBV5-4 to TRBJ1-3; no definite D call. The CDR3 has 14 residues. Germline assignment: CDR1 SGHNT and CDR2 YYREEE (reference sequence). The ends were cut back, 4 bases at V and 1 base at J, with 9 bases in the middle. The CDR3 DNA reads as TGTGCCAGCAGCCCATTGGGATCTGGAAACACCATATATTTT. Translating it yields CASSPLGSGNTIYF.

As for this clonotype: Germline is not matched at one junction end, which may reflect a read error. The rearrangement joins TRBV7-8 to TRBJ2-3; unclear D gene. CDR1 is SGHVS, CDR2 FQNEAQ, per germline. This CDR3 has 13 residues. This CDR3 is CDSSLGLIDTQYF. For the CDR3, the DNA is TGTGACAGCAGCTTAGGGCTTATAGATACGCAGTATTTT.